This record looks at one TCR beta chain sequence and its context. This entry belongs to a study of shared clonotypes between healthy human individuals. CDR3 size: 17 residues. CDR1 and CDR2 from the germline V gene are SGHAT and FQNNGV. V was pared by 1 base and J by 4 bases, with 19 bases between. The donors were all Caucasian adults (living in Nashville, Tennessee). Clones were sequenced by immunoSEQ multiplex PCR, and TCRdb holds only the in-frame ones, with some missing. This table has some 2,500,000 clones, about 90% appearing once. The sample was naive CD4+ T cells from PBMCs. Subset indicated: CD45RA+ positively selected. This receptor was taken from a man younger than 30 in good health. Some clones in this sample may be carry-over from other donors' samples. This chain uses TRBV11-2 with TRBJ2-5, with D unresolved. In nucleotides, the CDR3 is TGTGCCAGCAGCTTAGTTGGTAGCCGTAGGTTGGGAGAGACCCAGTACTTC. Residues: CASSLVGSRRLGETQYF.